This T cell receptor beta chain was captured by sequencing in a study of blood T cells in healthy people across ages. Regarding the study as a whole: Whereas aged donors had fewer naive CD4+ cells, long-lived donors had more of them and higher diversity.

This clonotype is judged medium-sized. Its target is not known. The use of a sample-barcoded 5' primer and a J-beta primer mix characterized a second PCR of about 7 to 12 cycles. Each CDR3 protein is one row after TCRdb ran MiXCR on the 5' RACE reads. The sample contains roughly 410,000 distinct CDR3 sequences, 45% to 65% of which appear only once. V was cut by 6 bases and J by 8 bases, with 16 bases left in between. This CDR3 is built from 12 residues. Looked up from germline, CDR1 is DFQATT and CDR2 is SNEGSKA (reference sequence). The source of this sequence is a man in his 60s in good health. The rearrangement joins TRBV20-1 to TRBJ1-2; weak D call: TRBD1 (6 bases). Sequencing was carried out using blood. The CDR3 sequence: CSAAGDLGGYTF. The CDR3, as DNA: TGCAGTGCCGCAGGGGACCTAGGGGGCTACACCTTC.